This TCR beta chain was documented in a study of blood T cell repertoires in COVID-19. Looking at the study overall: Acute-phase and convalescent COVID-19 samples originated in the United States, Italy and Spain.

CDR3 size: 16 residues. V gave up 4 bases and J gave up 2 bases, with 14 bases separating them. Germline CDR1 reads LGHDT; CDR2 reads YNNKEL (reference sequence). Seattle patients were enrolled during active infection and followed longitudinally. In the study's own analysis: Reference gene primers were amplified, and this amplification served to estimate nucleated cell counts. This table comes from immunoSEQ multiplex PCR, and its TCRdb copy is limited to in-frame clones, with some not included. The V and J calls and clone size were taken over from that table, and D and trimming were inferred from the DNA. Of about half a million clones listed, 89% are singletons.

The TCR sequence derives from a man aged 18 to 35 with COVID-19, enrolled during active disease. The sample was peripheral blood. The chain links TRBV3-1 (or the pseudogene TRBV3-2) to TRBJ2-2, with D possibly TRBD2 on 6 matching bases. CDR3 loop: CASSPGLLGNTGELFF. CDR3 nucleotide sequence: TGTGCCAGCAGCCCGGGACTGTTGGGAAACACCGGGGAGCTGTTTTTT.